The 23 T cell receptor beta chains below all came from one sample that was sequenced in a study of blood T cells in healthy people across ages. Primers used in a second PCR of roughly 7 to 12 cycles were a sample-barcoded 5' primer and a J-beta primer mix. Via MiXCR, TCRdb re-called the 5' RACE reads, giving one row per CDR3 protein. Counted here are roughly 1,800,000 distinct CDR3 sequences, approximately 50% occurring once; the ten biggest clones make up around 2.1%. Sequencing was done on a sample of blood. The receptors stem from a woman aged 35 to 49 in good health.

This chain links TRBV4-2 with TRBJ2-3; D not resolved. The CDR3 spans 13 residues. Germline lookup yields CDR1 LGHNA and CDR2 YNFKEQ. V gave up 3 bases and J gave up 4 bases, with 8 bases separating them. The CDR3 region has the DNA TGTGCCAGCAGCCAGGAAGGATCAGATACGCAGTATTTT. Translated: CASSQEGSDTQYF.

This clonotype was picked up a small number of times. The CDR3 protein is CASSTRTSGGSETQYF. The CDR3 DNA reads TGTGCCAGCAGTACCCGGACTAGCGGGGGGTCAGAGACCCAGTACTTC. This sequence joins TRBV2 and TRBJ2-5; 14 nucleotides line up with TRBD2. Germline assignment: CDR1 SNHLY and CDR2 FYNNEI. The CDR3 length is 16 residues. After removal of 5 bases from V and 4 bases from J, the junction contained 6 bases not matched to a gene.

For the CDR3, the DNA is TGTGCCAGCAGTTCCCGTGGTGGGGTCTCCTACGAGCAGTACTTC. This translates into CASSSRGGVSYEQYF. The V gene is TRBV7-8, the J gene TRBJ2-7; the D is unclear. CDR3 length: 15 residues. V was shortened by 6 bases and J by 0 bases, with 15 bases between the two germline ends. CDR1 and CDR2 from the germline V gene are SGHVS and FQNEAQ.

CDR3 nucleotide sequence: TGTGCCAGCGCCGGGACAGGTGGGAATTCACCCCTCCACTTT. Translating it yields CASAGTGGNSPLHF. The V call is TRBV28, the J call TRBJ1-6, with TRBD1 matching 8 bases. The CDR3 spans 14 residues. CDR1 is MDHEN, CDR2 SYDVKM, per germline. Trimming removed 8 bases from V and 7 bases from J; junction bases left unmatched: 7.

The rearrangement uses TRBV2 and TRBJ2-1, with 8 bases that match TRBD2. The CDR3 loop spans 16 amino acids. V shed 4 bases, J shed 4 bases, and the junction held 9 bases outside the gene matches. In germline, CDR1 is SNHLY, CDR2 FYNNEI. The CDR3 reads CASSARGARLYNEQFF. CDR3 DNA: TGTGCCAGCAGTGCGCGGGGGGCCCGACTGTACAATGAGCAGTTCTTC.

This chain connects TRBV3-1 to TRBJ2-5, with D possibly called TRBD1 or TRBD2 (6 bases each). Germline V gene lookup returns CDR1 LGHDT and CDR2 YNNKEL (reference sequence). There are 16 residues in the CDR3. With 1 base removed from V and 11 bases from J, the gap between germline ends came to 23 bases. The CDR3 DNA is TGTGCCAGCAGCCAAGGGGGGGCCGGTTCCTACAATGAGCAGTACTTC. Translation gives CASSQGGAGSYNEQYF.

The genes are TRBV27 and TRBJ1-1; D unclear. Germline CDR1 MNHEY, CDR2 SMNVEV (reference sequence). CDR3 length equals 15 residues. Trimming removed 5 bases from V and 1 base from J, with 14 bases in between. Written as DNA, the CDR3 is TGTGCCAGCAGTCCCCGGCGAGCAGGGAACACTGAAGCTTTCTTT. This sequence encodes CASSPRRAGNTEAFF.

This clonotype has more than one count but fewer than ten. The CDR3 DNA follows: TGTGCCATCAGCCAGACAGGGGTCTCCTACGAGCAGTACTTC. It specifies CAISQTGVSYEQYF. V and J are TRBV10-3 and TRBJ2-7; 8 nucleotides agree with TRBD1. The CDR3 totals 14 residues. Germline CDR1 and CDR2: ENHRY and SYGVKD. J gave up 0 bases and V 6 bases, and 4 bases lay outside the gene matches.

The chain links TRBV12-3 or TRBV12-4 to TRBJ1-2, with D perhaps matching TRBD1 (6 bases). Deletions cut 3 bases from V and 6 bases from J, with 14 bases between. CDR3 length: 14 residues. The CDR3 loop is CASSLMGGWDGYTF. The DNA of the CDR3 is TGTGCCAGCAGTTTGATGGGGGGCTGGGATGGCTACACCTTC.

The V call is TRBV28, the J call TRBJ1-5; D gene unclear. The V end was cut by 5 bases, the J end by 4 bases, with 12 bases between. CDR1 MDHEN and CDR2 SYDVKM come from the germline V gene. There are 14 residues in the CDR3. CDR3 protein: CASSPMVLNQPQHF. The CDR3 DNA is TGTGCCAGCAGTCCAATGGTCCTGAATCAGCCCCAGCATTTT.

The chain links TRBV20-1 to TRBJ2-7, with 7 bases that match TRBD1. Germline assignment: CDR1 DFQATT and CDR2 SNEGSKA (reference sequence). The CDR3 runs 13 residues. With V trimmed by 4 bases and J by 6 bases, 9 bases remained unmatched. Here the CDR3 reads CSATSSTGIEQYF. CDR3 coding DNA: TGCAGTGCTACTTCCTCGACAGGGATCGAGCAGTACTTC.

This chain joins TRBV20-1 and TRBJ1-1; D gene unclear. The CDR3 covers 15 residues. Trimming cost V 3 bases and J 2 bases, with 16 bases left between them. Germline V CDR1 and CDR2: DFQATT, SNEGSKA (reference sequence). CDR3 nucleotide sequence: TGCAGTGCTAGTAGCCGGGAGCAAACCAACACTGAAGCTTTCTTT. Translated: CSASSREQTNTEAFF.

There are a few counts of this clonotype. The genes are TRBV4-2 and TRBJ2-7, with D uncertain. CDR1 and CDR2 (germline): LGHNA, YNFKEQ. V lost 1 base, J lost 0 bases, and 16 bases lay in between. This CDR3 is built from 17 residues. CDR3 DNA: TGTGCCAGCAGCCAAGCTCAACTACGTCAGGCCTCCTACGAGCAGTACTTC. It translates to CASSQAQLRQASYEQYF.

The chain combines TRBV27 with TRBJ2-5, with TRBD1 matching 12 bases. There are 14 residues in the CDR3. V lost 9 bases and J lost 11; bases outside the gene matches: 13. Germline V CDR1 and CDR2: MNHEY, SMNVEV (reference sequence). The CDR3: CASLTGTGGNEQYF. DNA of the CDR3: TGTGCCAGTCTAACCGGGACAGGGGGCAATGAGCAGTACTTC.

V and J are TRBV15 and TRBJ2-7; no clear D. The CDR3 spans 15 residues. V lost 1 base and J lost 1, with 11 bases in between. In germline, CDR1 is LNHNV, CDR2 YYDKDF (reference sequence). The CDR3 coding sequence is TGTGCCACCAGCAGAGTGTCAGCAGAATCCTACGAGCAGTACTTC. This gives the protein CATSRVSAESYEQYF.

This clonotype was recorded only once. This chain connects TRBV6-5 to TRBJ1-2; 7 nucleotides line up with TRBD1. Per germline, CDR1 MNHEY and CDR2 SVGAGI. This CDR3 is built from 17 residues. V was pared by 0 bases and J by 4 bases, with 11 bases of the junction left unmatched. The DNA for the CDR3 is TGTGCCAGCAGTTACTCGCTCTGGACCGGGACAGCCTATGGCTACACCTTC. This translates into CASSYSLWTGTAYGYTF.

The V gene is TRBV6-2 or TRBV6-3, the J gene TRBJ2-1; D is unclear. The V end lost 0 bases, the J end lost 5 bases, and 14 bases lay between the germline ends. The CDR3 runs to 16 residues. CDR1 MNHEY and CDR2 SVGEGT come from the germline V gene. The CDR3 protein is CASSYSIGRGDNEQFF. The CDR3 DNA reads TGTGCCAGCAGTTACTCGATCGGACGAGGTGACAATGAGCAGTTCTTC.

This chain links TRBV6-1 with TRBJ2-1; D gene unclear. CDR1 is MNHNS, CDR2 SASEGT, per germline. The CDR3 runs to 12 residues. Trimming stripped 5 bases from V and 7 bases from J, with 9 bases between. The CDR3 loop reads CASSFNWNEQFF. The CDR3 nucleotides read TGTGCCAGCAGTTTCAACTGGAATGAGCAGTTCTTC.

The chain is built from TRBV5-6 and TRBJ2-3, with 11 bases that match TRBD2. CDR1 is SGHDT, CDR2 YYEEEE, per germline. The CDR3 sequence is 17 residues long. V was pared by 4 bases and J by 2 bases, with 9 bases of the junction left unmatched. As DNA, the CDR3 is TGTGCCAGCAGCACGACTAGCGGGGACTCTCTCACAGATACGCAGTATTTT. Its translation is CASSTTSGDSLTDTQYF.

The chain is built from TRBV29-1 and TRBJ2-4; possible D gene TRBD1, 6 bases. Germline CDR1 is SQVTM and CDR2 is ANQGSEA. The CDR3 runs to 14 residues. The V end lost 5 bases, the J end lost 1 base, and 12 bases lay between the germline ends. The CDR3 sequence: CSVTGYLAKNIQYF. The CDR3 DNA follows: TGCAGCGTTACAGGGTACCTGGCCAAAAACATTCAGTACTTC.

V is TRBV11-2 and J is TRBJ2-7; 7 nucleotides line up with TRBD1. CDR1 is SGHAT, CDR2 FQNNGV, per germline. The CDR3 is 16 amino acids. V trimming: 0 bases; J trimming: 2 bases; junction bases outside the gene matches: 7. This CDR3 reads CASSLELGDRTYEQYF. CDR3 DNA: TGTGCCAGCAGCTTAGAGCTCGGGGACAGAACCTACGAGCAGTACTTC.

This chain uses TRBV7-2 with TRBJ1-2; 8 positions match TRBD1. Looked up from germline, CDR1 is SGHTA and CDR2 is FQGNSA. J lost 10 bases, V lost 3 bases, and 10 bases had no gene match. This CDR3 spans 14 amino acids. The CDR3 region has the DNA TGTGCCAGCAGCTTTCTCCTGAACAGGGGGGACTACACCTTC. Protein sequence: CASSFLLNRGDYTF.

J is TRBJ1-2 and V is TRBV2; possible D gene TRBD1, 5 bases. The V end lost 4 bases, the J end lost 3 bases, and 12 bases lay between the germline ends. This CDR3 contains 14 residues. Germline V gives CDR1 SNHLY, CDR2 FYNNEI. CDR3 DNA sequence: TGTGCCAGCAGTGCAGGGTACGGGGACTATGGCTACACCTTC. It encodes CASSAGYGDYGYTF. Drawing the rest from reference TRBV2 and TRBJ1-2, the complete variable domain is EPEVTQTPSHQVTQMGQEVILRCVPISNHLYFYWYRQILGQKVEFLVSFYNNEISEKSEIFDDQFSVERPDGSNFTLKIRSTKLEDSAMYFCASSAGYGDYGYTFGSGTRLTVV.